Listed here is a single T cell receptor beta chain. The antigen remains undetermined. These data come from a study of shared clonotypes between healthy human individuals. Findings of the study overall: Only blood was sampled; tissue repertoires likely differ. Sharing across a few donors was seen in around 5.1% of naive CD4 clonotypes.

The ends were cut back, 2 bases at V and 5 bases at J, with 21 bases in the middle. Germline CDR1 LGHNA, CDR2 YSLEER. This CDR3 is built from 17 residues. Only CD45RO-negative cells positively selected for CCR7 counted as naive CD8 cells, so terminally differentiated effector memory CD45RA+ cells were excluded. Clones were sequenced by immunoSEQ multiplex PCR, and TCRdb holds only the in-frame ones, with some missing. The profile shows approximately 2,200,000 clones, 85% to 95% of them singletons. The material sequenced was naive CD8+ T cells from PBMCs. The chain is built from TRBV4-3 and TRBJ2-5; possible D gene TRBD1, 6 bases. The receptor's source is a man younger than 35 in good health. Some clones in this sample may be carry-over from other donors' samples. Here the CDR3 DNA reads TGCGCCAGCAGCCAAACAACAGGGTATAACCTTGGGGAGACCCAGTACTTC. The encoded protein is CASSQTTGYNLGETQYF.